This entry lists 2 T cell receptor beta chains sequenced from one sample in a study of a mutant IDH1 vaccine in newly diagnosed glioma. The sample's time point: week 11, during vaccination. Each vaccine dose was 300 ug of mutant IDH1 20-mer peptide, with topical imiquimod. Libraries were prepared by immunoSEQ multiplex PCR; TCRdb keeps only in-frame clonotypes and omits some of them. This sample carries over 95,000 clones, roughly 88% of them seen once, and the ten largest clones take roughly 0.65%. Which antigens these TCRs recognize remains unknown. The starting material was PBMCs, obtained from a glioma patient whose treatment included an IDH1 peptide vaccine. Source of these receptors: a woman aged 45-60 years with glioma.

The CDR3 bases are TGTGCCTGGAGTGTACGCGGGAGGTCCTACAATGAGCAGTTCTTC. Its translation is CAWSVRGRSYNEQFF. The rearrangement joins TRBV30 to TRBJ2-1; 8 bases map to TRBD2. Germline CDR1 and CDR2: GTSNPN and SVGIG (reference sequence). Trimming cost V 0 bases and J 1 base; bases outside gene matches: 2. The CDR3 covers 15 residues. The full variable domain, rest sourced from reference TRBV30 and TRBJ2-1, is SQTIHQWPATLVQPVGSPLSLECTVEGTSNPNLYWYRQAAGRGLQLLFYSVGIGQISSEVPQNLSASRPQDRQFILSSKKLLLSDSGFYLCAWSVRGRSYNEQFFGPGTRLTVL.

The chain couples TRBV6-1 to TRBJ2-7; the match to TRBD2 covers 8 bases. From germline, CDR1 is MNHNS and CDR2 SASEGT. The J segment lost 3 bases and the V segment lost 4 bases, leaving 8 bases of the junction unmatched. The CDR3 length is 15 residues. The CDR3 DNA reads as TGTGCCAGCAGTGGGGAAGCGGGAGTCTACTACGAGCAGTACTTC. Translating gives CASSGEAGVYYEQYF.